The 23 T cell receptor beta chains listed next were all sequenced from one sample in a study of blood T cell repertoires in COVID-19. The data were produced by immunoSEQ multiplex PCR, yet TCRdb's version contains in-frame clones alone and is incomplete. Of 170,000 or so clones in the sample, around 79% are singletons; the top ten hold roughly 28%. Sequencing was performed on peripheral blood. All receptors derive from a woman in her sixties or seventies with acute or convalescent COVID-19.

J is TRBJ2-2 and V is TRBV12-3 or TRBV12-4, with 8 bases aligning to TRBD2. This CDR3 has 13 amino acids. V lost 5 bases, J lost 6 bases, and 2 bases stayed unmatched. The CDR3 here is CASSPGGPGELFF. CDR3 nucleotide sequence: TGTGCCAGCAGTCCGGGGGGGCCCGGGGAGCTGTTTTTT.

The chain recombines TRBV29-1 with TRBJ2-1; 10 bases map to TRBD2. J lost 0 bases, V lost 3 bases, and 8 bases had no gene match. CDR3 length: 17 amino acids. The V gene's germline CDR1 is SQVTM and CDR2 ANQGSEA. The CDR3 loop reads CSVEGLAGASSYNEQFF. In DNA, the CDR3 is TGCAGCGTTGAGGGGCTAGCGGGAGCGAGCTCCTACAATGAGCAGTTCTTC.

V gene TRBV2 combines with J gene TRBJ2-3; the D is unclear. CDR3 length equals 15 residues. The germline V gene encodes CDR1 SNHLY and CDR2 FYNNEI. V was clipped by 2 bases and J by 0 bases, with 9 bases between them. CDR3 coding DNA: TGTGCCAGCAGTGAATCGGCGGTTAGCACAGATACGCAGTATTTT. It encodes CASSESAVSTDTQYF.

V and J are TRBV5-1 and TRBJ1-5; tentatively, D is TRBD1 (5 bases). CDR3 size: 15 residues. Germline values: CDR1 SGHRS, CDR2 YFSETQ. V was cut by 0 bases and J by 4 bases, with 11 bases left in between. CDR3 sequence: CASSLVAGRNQPQHF. As DNA, the CDR3 is TGCGCCAGCAGCTTGGTTGCAGGGCGGAATCAGCCCCAGCATTTT.

V and J are TRBV6-5 and TRBJ2-2; the D gene is possibly TRBD2 (6 bases). The CDR3 extends over 15 amino acids. V lost 10 bases and J lost 4, with 19 bases in between. Germline lookup yields CDR1 MNHEY and CDR2 SVGAGI. CDR3 nucleotide sequence: TGTGCCACCTCGACCGGGACTTTCTCCACCGGGGAGCTGTTTTTT. As protein: CATSTGTFSTGELFF.

The rearrangement links TRBV3-1 (or the pseudogene TRBV3-2) to TRBJ1-2; TRBD1 matches 8 bases. CDR3 length equals 13 residues. Germline values: CDR1 LGHDT, CDR2 YNNKEL (reference sequence). After removal of 5 bases from V and 6 bases from J, the junction contained 5 bases not matched to a gene. The CDR3 spells CASSAQGENGYTF. The CDR3 region has the DNA TGTGCCAGCAGCGCACAGGGGGAAAATGGCTACACCTTC.

The J gene is TRBJ1-5, the V gene TRBV2, with D perhaps matching TRBD1 (5 bases). Germline CDR1 is SNHLY and CDR2 is FYNNEI. The CDR3 length is 13 residues. V lost 1 base to trimming and J lost 7 bases, with 8 bases between them. The CDR3 sequence is CASSEEGQQPQHF. CDR3 nucleotide sequence: TGTGCCAGCAGTGAAGAGGGGCAGCAGCCCCAGCATTTT.

The chain is built from TRBV3-1 (or the pseudogene TRBV3-2) and TRBJ2-1; 10 bases agree with TRBD2. There are 17 residues in the CDR3. Germline V gene sequence: CDR1 LGHDT, CDR2 YNNKEL (reference sequence). V shed 4 bases, J shed 9 bases, and the junction held 15 bases outside the gene matches. Here the CDR3 DNA reads TGTGCCAGCAGCCCATTACCCAGCGGGAGGGCCTTCAGTGAGCAGTTCTTC. It codes for CASSPLPSGRAFSEQFF.

The rearrangement joins TRBV24-1 to TRBJ2-5; D ambiguous. Trimming shortened V by 1 base and J by 5 bases, and 7 bases separated the two germline ends. The CDR3 extends over 13 amino acids. CDR1 and CDR2 (germline): KGHDR, SFDVKD. The chain's CDR3 is CATSDFTHETQYF. DNA of the CDR3: TGTGCCACCAGTGATTTTACTCATGAGACCCAGTACTTC.

This clone was observed once. The CDR3 sequence: CASSLVMIGQGAGNTIYF. For the CDR3, the DNA is TGCGCCAGCAGCTTGGTTATGATCGGACAGGGGGCTGGAAACACCATATATTTT. The chain has TRBV5-1 and TRBJ1-3, with 10 bases lining up with TRBD1. Germline assignment: CDR1 SGHRS and CDR2 YFSETQ. V gave up 0 bases and J gave up 2 bases; unmatched junction bases: 8. The CDR3 length is 18 residues.

In this sample, this clone turned up many times. The chain employs TRBV27 and TRBJ2-1, with a tentative D call TRBD1 (6 bases). In germline, CDR1 is MNHEY, CDR2 SMNVEV (reference sequence). The V end lost 6 bases, the J end lost 9 bases, and 21 bases lay between the germline ends. This CDR3 has 15 amino acids. CDR3 sequence reads: CASSGQIFRSGEQFF. CDR3 DNA sequence: TGTGCCAGCAGCGGACAGATTTTTAGGTCTGGTGAGCAGTTCTTC.

The V gene is TRBV29-1, the J gene TRBJ1-1; 10 bases fit TRBD1. CDR3 size: 14 residues. V trimming: 6 bases; J trimming: 6 bases; junction bases outside the gene matches: 10. CDR1 is SQVTM and CDR2 is ANQGSEA in the germline V gene. DNA for the CDR3: TGCAGCGTGACGCCGGGACAGGGGTCATCTGAAGCTTTCTTT. Its translation is CSVTPGQGSSEAFF.

The chain has TRBV6-1 and TRBJ2-3, with 7 positions matching TRBD1. The J segment lost 0 bases and the V segment lost 4 bases, leaving 7 bases of the junction unmatched. Germline assignment: CDR1 MNHNS and CDR2 SASEGT. This CDR3 spans 16 amino acids. The CDR3 DNA is TGTGCCAGCAGTGCCCGACGACAGGGAAGCACAGATACGCAGTATTTT. As protein: CASSARRQGSTDTQYF.

This clone came up many times. The chain combines TRBV20-1 with TRBJ2-1; 10 bases line up with TRBD2. The germline gives CDR1 DFQATT, CDR2 SNEGSKA (reference sequence). V lost 3 bases, J lost 2 bases, and 4 bases stayed unmatched. The CDR3 is 15 residues long. The CDR3 spells CSASRTSGAYNEQFF. In DNA, the CDR3 is TGCAGTGCTAGTAGGACTAGCGGCGCCTACAATGAGCAGTTCTTC.

The V and J genes are TRBV6-5 and TRBJ1-5; D gene uncertain. Germline CDR1 is MNHEY and CDR2 is SVGAGI. The CDR3 is made up of 13 amino acids. The V end was cut by 4 bases, the J end by 4 bases, with 8 bases between. The CDR3 here is CASSLQQNQPQHF. CDR3 DNA: TGTGCCAGCAGTTTACAGCAAAATCAGCCCCAGCATTTT.

The CDR3 region is CSVERDRGQGYGYTF. As DNA, the CDR3 is TGCAGCGTTGAACGGGACAGGGGGCAAGGATATGGCTACACCTTC. The chain employs TRBV29-1 and TRBJ1-2, with 12 bases identical to TRBD1. The germline V gene has CDR1 SQVTM and CDR2 ANQGSEA. With V trimmed by 2 bases and J by 5 bases, 6 bases remained unmatched. This CDR3 spans 15 amino acids.

The gene calls are TRBV12-3 or TRBV12-4 and TRBJ1-1; D ambiguous. Deletions cut 3 bases from V and 3 bases from J, with 8 bases between. CDR3 length: 13 residues. The CDR3 region has the DNA TGTGCCAGCAGTTTCAGCGGTTACACTGAAGCTTTCTTT. Translated, it gives CASSFSGYTEAFF.

V is TRBV7-9 and J is TRBJ1-5, with a possible D match to TRBD1 (5 bases). Germline V lookup: CDR1 SEHNR, CDR2 FQNEAQ (reference sequence). This CDR3 is 19 amino acids long. Between the trimmed V and J ends, which lost 0 bases and 0 bases, there was a span of 18 bases. As DNA, the CDR3 is TGTGCCAGCAGCTTAGCGATGGGAGGGGCCCTTTATAGCAATCAGCCCCAGCATTTT. Residues: CASSLAMGGALYSNQPQHF. The full variable domain, its missing parts supplied by reference TRBV7-9 and TRBJ1-5, is DTGVSQNPRHKITKRGQNVTFRCDPISEHNRLYWYRQTLGQGPEFLTYFQNEAQLEKSRLLSDRFSAERPKGSFSTLEIQRTEQGDSAMYLCASSLAMGGALYSNQPQHFGDGTRLSIL.

As concerns this clone: Other DNA sequences in this sample translate to the same CDR3. The chain combines TRBV7-9 with TRBJ1-2, with D maybe TRBD1 (5 bases). CDR3 length: 13 residues. V shed 5 bases and J shed 3 bases, with 10 bases lying between them. From germline, CDR1 is SEHNR and CDR2 FQNEAQ (reference sequence). This CDR3 is CASSLAGDYGYTF. As DNA, the CDR3 is TGTGCCAGCAGCCTGGCGGGGGACTATGGCTACACCTTC.

The chain carries TRBV13 and TRBJ2-1; D gene uncertain. This CDR3 is built from 16 residues. Germline V gene data show CDR1 as PRHDT and CDR2 as FYEKMQ (reference sequence). Trimming shortened V by 2 bases and J by 5 bases, and 16 bases separated the two germline ends. This CDR3 reads CASSLPPATSHNEQFF. The CDR3, as DNA: TGTGCCAGCAGCTTACCTCCAGCGACCTCACACAATGAGCAGTTCTTC.

This chain uses TRBV30 with TRBJ1-1, with 9 bases that match TRBD1. The CDR3 loop spans 13 amino acids. The trim removed 4 bases at V and 6 bases at J, leaving 6 bases unmatched. Germline CDR1 and CDR2: GTSNPN and SVGIG (reference sequence). The CDR3 reads CAWTGQGLAEAFF. DNA of the CDR3: TGTGCCTGGACTGGACAGGGGTTGGCTGAAGCTTTCTTT. Complete variable domain (other parts from reference TRBV30 and TRBJ1-1): SQTIHQWPATLVQPVGSPLSLECTVEGTSNPNLYWYRQAAGRGLQLLFYSVGIGQISSEVPQNLSASRPQDRQFILSSKKLLLSDSGFYLCAWTGQGLAEAFFGQGTRLTVV.

The chain is built from TRBV6-2 or TRBV6-3 and TRBJ1-4, with D hard to call. The CDR3 contains 17 residues. Deletions cut 2 bases from V and 0 bases from J, with 13 bases between. Germline CDR1 reads MNHEY; CDR2 reads SVGEGT. The CDR3 DNA is TGTGCCAGCAGTTACCCGAGACACTCAGCAACTAATGAAAAACTGTTTTTT. Translated, it gives CASSYPRHSATNEKLFF.

The CDR3 protein is CASSIQDTYYNEQFF. The CDR3, as DNA: TGTGCCAGTAGTATACAGGACACCTACTACAATGAGCAGTTCTTC. V and J are TRBV19 and TRBJ2-1; a weak D match, TRBD1 (5 bases). CDR1 LNHDA and CDR2 SQIVND come from the germline V gene (reference sequence). V lost 2 bases to trimming and J lost 3 bases, with 11 bases between them. The CDR3 has 15 amino acids.